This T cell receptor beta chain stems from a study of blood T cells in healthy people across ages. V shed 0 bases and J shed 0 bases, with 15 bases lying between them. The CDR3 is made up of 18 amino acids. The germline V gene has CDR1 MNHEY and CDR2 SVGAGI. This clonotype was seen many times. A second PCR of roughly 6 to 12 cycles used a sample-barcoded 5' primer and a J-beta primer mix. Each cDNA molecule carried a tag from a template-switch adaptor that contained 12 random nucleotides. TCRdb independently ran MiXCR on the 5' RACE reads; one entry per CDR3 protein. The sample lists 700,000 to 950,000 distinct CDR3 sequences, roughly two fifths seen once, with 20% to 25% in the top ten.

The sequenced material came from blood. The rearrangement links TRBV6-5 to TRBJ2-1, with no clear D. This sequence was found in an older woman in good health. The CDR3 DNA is TGTGCCAGCAGTTACTCGAAAAAGCGCCCGAGCTCCTACAATGAGCAGTTCTTC. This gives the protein CASSYSKKRPSSYNEQFF.